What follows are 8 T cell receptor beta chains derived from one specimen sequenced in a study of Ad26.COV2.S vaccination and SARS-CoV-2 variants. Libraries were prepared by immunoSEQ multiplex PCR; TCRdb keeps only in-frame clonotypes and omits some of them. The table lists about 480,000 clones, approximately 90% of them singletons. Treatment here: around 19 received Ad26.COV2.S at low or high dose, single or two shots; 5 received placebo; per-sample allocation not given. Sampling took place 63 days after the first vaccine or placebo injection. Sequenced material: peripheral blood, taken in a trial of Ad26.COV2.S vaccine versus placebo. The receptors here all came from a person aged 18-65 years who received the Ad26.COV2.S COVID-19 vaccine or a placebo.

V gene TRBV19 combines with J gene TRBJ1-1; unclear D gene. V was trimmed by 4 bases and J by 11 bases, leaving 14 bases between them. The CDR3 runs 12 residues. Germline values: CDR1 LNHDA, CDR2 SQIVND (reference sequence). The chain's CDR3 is CASSKEEGKAFF. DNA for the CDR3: TGTGCCAGTAGTAAGGAGGAGGGTAAGGCTTTCTTT.

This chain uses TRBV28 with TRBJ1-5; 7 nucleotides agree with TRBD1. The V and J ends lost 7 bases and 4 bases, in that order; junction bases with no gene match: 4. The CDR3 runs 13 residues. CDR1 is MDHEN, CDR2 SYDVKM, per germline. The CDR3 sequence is CASKPGGNQPQHF. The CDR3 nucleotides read TGTGCCAGCAAACCAGGGGGGAATCAGCCCCAGCATTTT. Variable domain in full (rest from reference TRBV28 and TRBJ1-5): DVKVTQSSRYLVKRTGEKVFLECVQDMDHENMFWYRQDPGLGLRLIYFSYDVKMKEKGDIPEGYSVSREKKERFSLILESASTNQTSMYLCASKPGGNQPQHFGDGTRLSIL.

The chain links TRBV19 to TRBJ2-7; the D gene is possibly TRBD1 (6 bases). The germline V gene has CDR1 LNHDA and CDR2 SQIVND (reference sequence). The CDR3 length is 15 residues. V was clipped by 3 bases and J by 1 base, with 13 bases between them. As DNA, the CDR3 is TGTGCCAGTAGTATTGGAAGGGGGTCGTCCTACGAGCAGTACTTC. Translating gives CASSIGRGSSYEQYF. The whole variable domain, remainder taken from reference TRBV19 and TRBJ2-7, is DGGITQSPKYLFRKEGQNVTLSCEQNLNHDAMYWYRQDPGQGLRLIYYSQIVNDFQKGDIAEGYSVSREKKESFPLTVTSAQKNPTAFYLCASSIGRGSSYEQYFGPGTRLTVT.

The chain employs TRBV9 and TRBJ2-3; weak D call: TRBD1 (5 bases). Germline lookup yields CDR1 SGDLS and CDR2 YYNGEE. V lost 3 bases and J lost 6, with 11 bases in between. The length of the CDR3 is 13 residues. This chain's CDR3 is CASSAAGMDTQYF. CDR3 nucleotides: TGTGCCAGCAGCGCGGCAGGGATGGATACGCAGTATTTT. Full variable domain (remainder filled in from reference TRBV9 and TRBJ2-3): DSGVTQTPKHLITATGQRVTLRCSPRSGDLSVYWYQQSLDQGLQFLIQYYNGEERAKGNILERFSAQQFPDLHSELNLSSLELGDSALYFCASSAAGMDTQYFGPGTRLTVL.

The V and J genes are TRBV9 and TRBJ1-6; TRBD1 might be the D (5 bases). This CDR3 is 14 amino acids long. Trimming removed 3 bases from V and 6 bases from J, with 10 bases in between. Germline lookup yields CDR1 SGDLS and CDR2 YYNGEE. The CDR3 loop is CASSEGTSNSPLHF. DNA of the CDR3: TGTGCCAGCAGCGAAGGGACTTCTAATTCACCCCTCCACTTT.

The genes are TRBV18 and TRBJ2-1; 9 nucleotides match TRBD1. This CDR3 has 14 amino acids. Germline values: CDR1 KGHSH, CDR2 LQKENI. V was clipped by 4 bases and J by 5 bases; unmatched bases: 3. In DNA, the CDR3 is TGTGCCAGCTCACGGGACAGGGCTCACAATGAGCAGTTCTTC. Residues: CASSRDRAHNEQFF.

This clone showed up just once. CDR3 loop: CASTPRGTDTQYF. For the CDR3, the DNA is TGTGCCAGCACCCCCAGGGGGACAGATACGCAGTATTTT. This rearrangement joins TRBV6-2 or TRBV6-3 to TRBJ2-3; 7 bases line up with TRBD1. This CDR3 has 13 residues. The junction had 4 bases not matched to a gene; V was cut back by 7 bases and J by 3 bases. The germline gives CDR1 MNHEY, CDR2 SVGEGT.

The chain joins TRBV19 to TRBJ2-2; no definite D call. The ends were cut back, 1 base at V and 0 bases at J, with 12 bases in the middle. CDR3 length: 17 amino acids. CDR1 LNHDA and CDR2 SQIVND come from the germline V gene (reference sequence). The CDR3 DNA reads TGTGCCAGTAGTATAGGCGGACCCGGCGCGAACACCGGGGAGCTGTTTTTT. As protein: CASSIGGPGANTGELFF. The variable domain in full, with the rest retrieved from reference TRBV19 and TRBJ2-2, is DGGITQSPKYLFRKEGQNVTLSCEQNLNHDAMYWYRQDPGQGLRLIYYSQIVNDFQKGDIAEGYSVSREKKESFPLTVTSAQKNPTAFYLCASSIGGPGANTGELFFGEGSRLTVL.